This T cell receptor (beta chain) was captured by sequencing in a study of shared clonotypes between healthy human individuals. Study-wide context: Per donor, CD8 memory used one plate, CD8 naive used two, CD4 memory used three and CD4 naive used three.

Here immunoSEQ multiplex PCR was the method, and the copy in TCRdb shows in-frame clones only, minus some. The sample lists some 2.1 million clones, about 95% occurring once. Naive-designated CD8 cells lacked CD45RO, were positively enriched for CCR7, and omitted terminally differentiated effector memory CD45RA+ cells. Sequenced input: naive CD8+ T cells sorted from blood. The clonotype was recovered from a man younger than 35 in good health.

The CDR3 bases are TGTGCCAGCACCCACAGCTACAATGAGCAGTTCTTC. Residues: CASTHSYNEQFF. V gene TRBV2 combines with J gene TRBJ2-1; unclear D gene. There are 12 residues in the CDR3. In germline, CDR1 is SNHLY, CDR2 FYNNEI. V gave up 7 bases and J gave up 3 bases, with 7 bases separating them.